Listed here are 11 T cell receptor beta chains from one sample, sequenced in a study of response to subunit inactivated influenza vaccine. MiXCR, run by TCRdb on the RT-PCR reads, gives a single entry per CDR3 protein. The data show about 530,000 distinct CDR3 sequences, around 11% seen once. This material consisted of PBMCs from blood, taken on the day of vaccination. These receptors all come from a man aged 45-65 years who received an inactivated influenza vaccine.

The V and J genes are TRBV29-1 and TRBJ2-5; no definite D call. Germline CDR1 reads SQVTM; CDR2 reads ANQGSEA. V was cut by 4 bases and J by 3 bases, with 9 bases left in between. There are 12 residues in the CDR3. The CDR3 spells CSVAVQKETQYF. CDR3 sequence (DNA): TGCAGCGTTGCAGTGCAGAAAGAGACCCAGTACTTC.

This clonotype was seen more than once but under ten times. This chain uses TRBV9 with TRBJ2-5; 8 bases agree with TRBD2. The V segment lost 0 bases and the J segment 4 bases; nucleotides outside the gene matches: 8. Germline lookup yields CDR1 SGDLS and CDR2 YYNGEE. The CDR3 covers 16 residues. The CDR3 spells CASSVEAGLGRETQYF. The CDR3 DNA reads TGTGCCAGCAGCGTAGAAGCGGGACTAGGAAGAGAGACCCAGTACTTC. Complete variable domain (other parts from reference TRBV9 and TRBJ2-5): DSGVTQTPKHLITATGQRVTLRCSPRSGDLSVYWYQQSLDQGLQFLIQYYNGEERAKGNILERFSAQQFPDLHSELNLSSLELGDSALYFCASSVEAGLGRETQYFGPGTRLLVL.

The chain combines TRBV28 with TRBJ2-7; TRBD2 agrees at 13 bases. The CDR3 contains 18 residues. Germline CDR1 reads MDHEN; CDR2 reads SYDVKM. The junction had 15 bases not matched to a gene; V was cut back by 8 bases and J by 2 bases. CDR3 nucleotides: TGTGCCAGCGGGGAGCTAGCGGGACTAGCGGGGTCTCCCTACGAGCAGTACTTC. Protein sequence: CASGELAGLAGSPYEQYF. Filled out from reference TRBV28 and TRBJ2-7, the complete variable domain reads DVKVTQSSRYLVKRTGEKVFLECVQDMDHENMFWYRQDPGLGLRLIYFSYDVKMKEKGDIPEGYSVSREKKERFSLILESASTNQTSMYLCASGELAGLAGSPYEQYFGPGTRLTVT.

This clonotype was counted between two and nine times. J is TRBJ1-1 and V is TRBV5-1; maybe TRBD1 (6 bases). Looked up from germline, CDR1 is SGHRS and CDR2 is YFSETQ. The CDR3 is made up of 17 amino acids. Between the trimmed V and J ends, which lost 1 base and 2 bases, there was a span of 18 bases. The CDR3 nucleotides are TGCGCCAGCAGCTTGCGGGGGAGGGGGGTTGGCAACACTGAAGCTTTCTTT. Protein sequence: CASSLRGRGVGNTEAFF.

V and J are TRBV24-1 and TRBJ2-1, with D perhaps matching TRBD1 (6 bases). V was trimmed by 3 bases and J by 6 bases, leaving 26 bases between them. CDR1 and CDR2 (germline): KGHDR, SFDVKD. The CDR3 loop spans 19 amino acids. CDR3 coding DNA: TGTGCCACCAGTGATCTCGCTTCGGGTTGGCAGGGGAGTGTCAATGAGCAGTTCTTC. Its protein is CATSDLASGWQGSVNEQFF.

DNA of the CDR3: TGCAGCGTTGCGGGCGTGATTTTGAACACTGAAGCTTTCTTT. Its translation is CSVAGVILNTEAFF. The rearrangement joins TRBV29-1 to TRBJ1-1; the D is unclear. The V end was cut by 4 bases, the J end by 0 bases, with 12 bases between. The CDR3 is 14 amino acids. Per germline, CDR1 SQVTM and CDR2 ANQGSEA.

This chain joins TRBV15 and TRBJ2-3; D is unclear. The CDR3 has 13 residues. CDR1 LNHNV and CDR2 YYDKDF come from the germline V gene (reference sequence). Trimming removed 2 bases from V and 4 bases from J, with 7 bases in between. The CDR3 loop reads CATSRMGADTQYF. CDR3 sequence (DNA): TGTGCCACCAGCAGAATGGGCGCAGATACGCAGTATTTT.

This clonotype was seen more than once but under ten times. V is TRBV20-1 and J is TRBJ2-1; either TRBD1 or TRBD2 may fit D (7 bases each). Germline values: CDR1 DFQATT, CDR2 SNEGSKA (reference sequence). Trimming cost V 0 bases and J 8 bases, with 17 bases left between them. This CDR3 contains 15 residues. The CDR3 sequence: CSARDAQGGMHEQFF. Here the CDR3 DNA reads TGCAGTGCTAGAGACGCGCAGGGGGGGATGCATGAGCAGTTCTTC.

Here the CDR3 reads CASGGDFYEQYF. The CDR3 bases are TGTGCCAGCGGCGGGGATTTCTACGAGCAGTACTTC. J is TRBJ2-7 and V is TRBV14; possible D gene TRBD2, 6 bases. With 8 bases removed from V and 3 bases from J, the gap between germline ends came to 11 bases. Germline V lookup: CDR1 SGHDN, CDR2 FVKESK. There are 12 residues in the CDR3.

The DNA for the CDR3 is TGTGCCAGCCTGACAGGGTCCTACGAGCAGTACTTC. The encoded protein is CASLTGSYEQYF. This chain connects TRBV6-2 or TRBV6-3 to TRBJ2-7; TRBD1 aligns across 7 bases. The CDR3 length is 12 residues. The V and J ends lost 8 bases and 1 base, in that order; junction bases with no gene match: 2. Per the germline V gene, CDR1 is MNHEY and CDR2 is SVGEGT.

V gene TRBV4-1 combines with J gene TRBJ1-1, with a weak D call TRBD1 (5 bases). V shed 4 bases and J shed 0 bases, with 15 bases lying between them. Germline CDR1 reads MGHRA; CDR2 reads YSYEKL. The CDR3 runs to 16 residues. The CDR3 here is CASSPSDSNMNTEAFF. Here the CDR3 DNA reads TGCGCCAGCAGCCCTTCCGACAGCAACATGAACACTGAAGCTTTCTTT.